Presented here are 2 T cell receptor beta chains from one specimen sequenced in a study of blood T cell repertoires in COVID-19. The assay was immunoSEQ multiplex PCR, and TCRdb's table has in-frame clones only and misses some. This table holds 300,000 to 450,000 clones, roughly 90% found once. The sample consisted of PBMCs or T cells enriched from blood (not recorded which). Receptor source: a woman aged 25 to 45 who had been exposed to COVID-19.

V gene TRBV11-2 combines with J gene TRBJ1-5, with D unresolved. The V and J ends lost 0 bases and 1 base respectively, with 7 bases between them. This CDR3 has 15 residues. From germline, CDR1 is SGHAT and CDR2 FQNNGV. CDR3 in DNA: TGTGCCAGCAGCTTAGACAGTAAAAGCAATCAGCCCCAGCATTTT. Translating gives CASSLDSKSNQPQHF.

The rearrangement uses TRBV24-1 and TRBJ2-5; D is possibly TRBD2 (6 bases). V was trimmed by 6 bases and J by 3 bases, leaving 10 bases between them. CDR3 length: 13 amino acids. Germline V CDR1 and CDR2: KGHDR, SFDVKD. The chain's CDR3 is CATSYSGKETQYF. The CDR3 DNA is TGTGCCACCAGTTATAGCGGAAAAGAGACCCAGTACTTC.